The following is a TCR beta chain sequence with its context. The antigen remains undetermined. This record belongs to a study of cytomegalovirus exposure and HLA in healthy donors. While the first cohort had around 700 subjects, the donors belonged to the separate validation cohort of roughly 130 subjects. Study-wide results and caveats: It was about 150 TCR beta chains that were listed as cytomegalovirus-associated. Specificity for CMV antigens was confirmed in vitro for a few of the CMV-associated chains. The tendency of first-cohort TCR clusters to co-occur in the approximately 110 validation repertoires was identified by a subsequent analysis.

Assay used: immunoSEQ multiplex PCR; TCRdb lists only in-frame clones, some missing. Of 150,000 to 200,000 clones in the sample, around four fifths are singletons; the top ten hold over 2%. After removal of 0 bases from V and 7 bases from J, the junction contained 5 bases not matched to a gene. The CDR3 length is 16 residues. CDR1 is MNHNY and CDR2 is SVGAGI in the germline V gene (reference sequence). Sequenced input: PBMCs. The V call is TRBV6-6, the J call TRBJ2-2; 10 positions match TRBD1. The sequence was obtained from a man aged 25-45 years in good health and CMV-seropositive. The CDR3 reads CASSYSRGTGVGELFF. CDR3 nucleotides: TGTGCCAGCAGTTACTCCCGAGGGACAGGGGTCGGGGAGCTGTTTTTT.